What follows describes a single TCR beta chain. Its antigen is unknown. No quality values exist for individual bases; no much larger clone is one base distant. The library relied on the immunoSEQ multiplex PCR assay. TCRdb carries this immuneACCESS record with in-frame sequences only. Its versions omit some clonotypes, under half of them owing to an unresolved V gene in the studies checked, with the rest unexplained. Counted in this sample were 30,000 to 40,000 clones; just under 80% of them appeared once. The ten largest account for 3.8% of the sample. The source of the sample is a study of chemoradiotherapy in HPV16-positive cancers (dated 2022 in TCRdb). About the investigation overall: Functional T-cell assays on cells from two HPV16-positive patients defined candidate HPV-specific T-cell clones and common TCR motifs. The candidate HPV-specific TCRs and motifs were subsequently tracked in TCR repertoires obtained from 65 to 95 patients with HPV-related cancers. The study set out to ask whether T-cell immunity against the HPV oncoproteins E6 and E7 changes over the course of chemoradiotherapy and whether that immunity affects survival. What the authors observed across the whole study: In HPV16-positive patients, expansion of HPV-responsive T cells during chemoradiotherapy was found to be associated with improved recurrence-free survival. The survival association was reported for HPV16-positive patients, and the functional definition of HPV-specific T cells was derived from only two HPV16-positive patients. Expansion of candidate HPV-specific clones and E7-related TCR motifs was observed in the tumor microenvironment during treatment, whereas no such expansion was observed for non-HPV-specific T cells.

The germline V gene specifies SGHTA as CDR1 and FQGTGA as CDR2. The CDR3 measures 18 amino acids from cysteine to phenylalanine. Of the read, only the CDR3 DNA is kept; its 54 bases are in frame from base 1. Unmatched junction bases come to 12, with V trimmed by 5 bases and J by 2 bases. Repertoires were sampled repeatedly over the course of chemoradiotherapy so that clonal expansion in the tumor microenvironment could be followed. This material consisted of blood, taken from a patient who underwent chemoradiotherapy. This clonotype was obtained from a human donor with HPV-associated anogenital cancer. The chain is made from TRBV7-3 and TRBJ2-3; TRBD2 aligns with 11 central bases. The nucleotides read TGTGCCAGCAGCCGATACGCCGGGACTAGCGGAATCACAGATACGCAGTATTTT. This gives the protein CASSRYAGTSGITDTQYF.